This T cell receptor (beta chain) was profiled in a study of cytomegalovirus exposure and HLA in healthy donors. Overall study: HLA-typed donors were the source of around 87 million unique TCRs, which an early data release held.

After removal of 0 bases from V and 8 bases from J, the junction contained 8 bases not matched to a gene. Germline CDR1 and CDR2: MNHEY and SVGAGI. The CDR3 covers 16 residues. A multiplex PCR was run with 60 Vbeta primers and 13 Jbeta primers. Clones were read by immunoSEQ multiplex PCR, and TCRdb kept only the in-frame ones, dropping some. The repertoire table contains about 210,000 clones. Findings and limits, study-wide: Analysis performed later found over 15,000 TCR beta sequences associated with HLA alleles at 0.05 false discovery rate. Researchers catalogued approximately 170 TCR beta chains as cytomegalovirus-associated. It was reported that the classifier diagnosed cytomegalovirus status with high specificity and sensitivity in both the original and validation cohorts.

On this clone: Its antigen is not known.

The chain carries TRBV6-5 and TRBJ2-2; 8 bases fit TRBD1. This TCR was sampled from a woman in her twenties or thirties in good health and CMV-seropositive. Sequenced material: PBMCs. The CDR3 sequence: CASSYSLSGGEGELFF. CDR3 in DNA: TGTGCCAGCAGTTACTCGCTTTCAGGGGGCGAAGGGGAGCTGTTTTTT.